This T cell receptor beta chain came from a study of human T cells and chemical hapten exposure. About the study: On the upper back, patch tests were applied with 0.01% DPC and read at 6 days. Slight differences in pooled library volume were the main source of varying TCR yields across samples.

This clonotype appeared many times. TCRdb independently ran MiXCR on the RACE reads; one entry per CDR3 protein. The top ten hold 7.5% to 9% of the sample, which has approximately 350,000 distinct CDR3 sequences, 6% to 8.5% seen once. Specified time point: patch test 1, 2 weeks after DPC sensitization. Treatment denoted: therapeutic diphenylcyclopropenone sensitization with weekly scalp DPC. Blood draws came before every patch-test application. This CDR3 has 16 amino acids. CDR1 is PRHDT and CDR2 is FYEKMQ in the germline V gene (reference sequence). The ends were cut back, 0 bases at V and 2 bases at J, with 12 bases in the middle.

The clonotype comes from a woman under 30 with alopecia areata. Some clones in this sample may be carry-over from other donors' samples. Sequenced here: whole blood, sampled in connection with sensitization to the hapten diphenylcyclopropenone (DPC). The rearrangement uses TRBV13 and TRBJ2-3, with TRBD2 as a possible D gene (6 bases). The DNA of the CDR3 is TGTGCCAGCAGCTTAGGTGACGGGGACTCCACAGATACGCAGTATTTT. This codes for CASSLGDGDSTDTQYF.